A single sample gave rise to the 6 T cell receptor beta chains below, sequenced in a study of blood T cell repertoires in COVID-19. Sequencing used immunoSEQ multiplex PCR; TCRdb keeps in-frame clones, though not all of them. The sample has around 80,000 clones; 82% are singletons. The sample was peripheral blood. The receptors come from a human donor in a cohort sampled during active COVID-19.

The genes are TRBV11-3 and TRBJ2-5; possible D gene TRBD1, 7 bases. The germline V and J ends were trimmed by 5 bases and 6 bases, with 28 bases remaining between them. The CDR3 has 18 amino acids. Germline V lookup: CDR1 SGHNT, CDR2 YENEEA. CDR3 sequence (DNA): TGTGCCAGCAGCCCGCACCCCGGGACAGCGGGCGAATCGCAGACCCAGTACTTC. As protein: CASSPHPGTAGESQTQYF.

The chain employs TRBV11-2 and TRBJ1-1, with a possible D match to TRBD1 (5 bases). Between the trimmed V and J ends, which lost 1 base and 5 bases, there was a span of 8 bases. CDR3 size: 13 residues. Germline V gives CDR1 SGHAT, CDR2 FQNNGV. The CDR3 DNA reads as TGTGCCAGCAGCTTAGTCCGACAGACTGAAGCTTTCTTT. Translating it yields CASSLVRQTEAFF.

This rearrangement joins TRBV25-1 to TRBJ2-2; D may be TRBD2 (6 bases). With 7 bases removed from V and 4 bases from J, the gap between germline ends came to 13 bases. CDR3 length equals 14 residues. The germline V gene encodes CDR1 MGHDK and CDR2 SYGVNS. CDR3 amino acids: CASIPGGPTGELFF. The CDR3 bases are TGTGCCAGCATCCCCGGGGGACCCACCGGGGAGCTGTTTTTT.

V is TRBV27 and J is TRBJ2-1; D might be TRBD2 (6 bases). CDR1 and CDR2 (germline): MNHEY, SMNVEV (reference sequence). This CDR3 contains 16 residues. V gave up 5 bases and J gave up 3 bases, with 17 bases separating them. The CDR3 loop is CASSPGLGGVYNEQFF. The CDR3, as DNA: TGTGCCAGCAGTCCAGGACTGGGCGGGGTCTACAATGAGCAGTTCTTC.

V and J are TRBV10-3 and TRBJ2-7; perhaps TRBD1 as D (6 bases). From germline, CDR1 is ENHRY and CDR2 SYGVKD. The CDR3 covers 13 residues. Deletions cut 6 bases from V and 3 bases from J, with 12 bases between. CDR3 DNA sequence: TGTGCCATCAGCCGACAGGACAACTACGAGCAGTACTTC. It encodes CAISRQDNYEQYF.

This sequence joins TRBV5-1 and TRBJ2-1; 9 nucleotides match TRBD1. V lost 2 bases, J lost 8 bases, and 2 bases stayed unmatched. Germline V CDR1 and CDR2: SGHRS, YFSETQ. This CDR3 contains 13 residues. This CDR3 is CASSLRTGDEQFF. CDR3 sequence (DNA): TGCGCCAGCAGCTTACGGACAGGGGATGAGCAGTTCTTC. Combining the CDR3 with reference TRBV5-1 and TRBJ2-1 gives the whole variable domain KAGVTQTPRYLIKTRGQQVTLSCSPISGHRSVSWYQQTPGQGLQFLFEYFSETQRNKGNFPGRFSGRQFSNSRSEMNVSTLELGDSALYLCASSLRTGDEQFFGPGTRLTVL.